This is a list of T cell receptor beta chains from one sample in a study of T cells in Graves' hyperthyroidism and ophthalmopathy. TCRdb redid the calling of the multiplex PCR reads with MiXCR, one entry per CDR3 protein. The sample holds fewer than 750,000 distinct CDR3 sequences, roughly 14% seen once. The sequencing sample was made of blood. The receptors were sampled from a woman aged 40-49 years with Graves' ophthalmopathy. The CDR3 runs from the conserved cysteine through the conserved F or W. The D gene is left open where the match is weak. Clone size, where shown, is once, few, many, or a class for clones that have expanded.

d_call	v_call	clone_size	j_call	cdr3_nt	cdr3_aa
NA	TRBV3-1	NA	TRBJ1-1	TGTGCCAGCAGCCAACTTAGGGGAACGAACACTGAAGCTTTCTTT	CASSQLRGTNTEAFF
NA	TRBV12-5	many	TRBJ2-1	TGTGCTAGTGGTTTGGTACAGGGTGAGCAGTTCTTC	CASGLVQGEQFF
NA	TRBV5-1	NA	TRBJ2-2	TGCGCCAGCAGCTTGAACAGGGTTGAAACCGGGGAGCTGTTTTTT	CASSLNRVETGELFF
TRBD1	TRBV6-2/TRBV6-3	many	TRBJ2-3	TGTGCCAGCTTCGACAGGGATTCCCGCAGAGGCACAGATACGCAGTATTTT	CASFDRDSRRGTDTQYF
NA	TRBV7-3	many	TRBJ2-2	TGTGCCAGCAGCCCTAACTTACAGGGTACCAGGGAGCTGTTTTTT	CASSPNLQGTRELFF
TRBD1	TRBV27	many	TRBJ2-7	TGTGCCAGCGCCCGGGGGACAGGGTACTACGAGCAGTACTTC	CASARGTGYYEQYF
NA	TRBV12-3/TRBV12-4	many	TRBJ1-5	TGTGCCAGCAGTTTGATGGGAGGCAATCAGCCCCAGCATTTT	CASSLMGGNQPQHF
NA	TRBV6-1	many	TRBJ1-1	TGTGCCAGTCGCCTTAGGGGGGACACTGAAGCTTTCTTT	CASRLRGDTEAFF
NA	TRBV11-2	many	TRBJ2-2	TGTGCCAGCAGCTTAGGTCCCATACCGAACACCGGGGAGCTGTTTTTT	CASSLGPIPNTGELFF
NA	TRBV6-1	NA	TRBJ1-2	TGTGCCAGCAGTGAAATAAACAGCTATGGCTACACCTTC	CASSEINSYGYTF
NA	TRBV28	many	TRBJ1-2	TGTGCCAGCAGTTTGGTCAGGGCTTTCTCCGGCTACACCTTC	CASSLVRAFSGYTF
TRBD2	TRBV7-2	many	TRBJ2-5	TGTGCCAGCAGCTTGACTAGCGGGGGTGGGCAAGAGACCCAGTACTTC	CASSLTSGGGQETQYF
TRBD2	TRBV4-1	NA	TRBJ2-7	TGCGCCAGCAGCCAAGGGTCCGGCCTAGCGGGAAGTTTTCCCTACGAGCAGTACTTC	CASSQGSGLAGSFPYEQYF
NA	TRBV20-1	NA	TRBJ2-2	TGCAGTGCTAGTTGGGGGAGAAGGGCCGGGGAGCTGTTTTTT	CSASWGRRAGELFF
NA	TRBV13	many	TRBJ2-7	TGTGCCAGCAGCTTAGCGGGGGACATATACTACGAGCAGTACTTC	CASSLAGDIYYEQYF
TRBD2	TRBV29-1	many	TRBJ2-5	TGCAGCGTTGAAGGATTTCAGCGGGACGGATGGGAGACCCAGTACTTC	CSVEGFQRDGWETQYF
NA	TRBV29-1	NA	TRBJ2-7	TGCAGCGTTGAGTCAGTACCCTACGAGCAGTACTTC	CSVESVPYEQYF
NA	TRBV27	few	TRBJ2-2	TGTGCCAGCAGTTCCTCCCTCGGGGAGCTGTTTTTT	CASSSSLGELFF
NA	TRBV9	few	TRBJ1-2	TGTGCCAGCAGTCGCAAGACAGGCTATGGCTACACCTTC	CASSRKTGYGYTF
TRBD1	TRBV12-3/TRBV12-4	many	TRBJ1-1	TGTGCCAGCAGTTCCTCCGGGACAGTGAACACTGAAGCTTTCTTT	CASSSSGTVNTEAFF
NA	TRBV10-3	many	TRBJ2-7	TGTGCCATCAGTGAGGGGGACGAGCAGTACTTC	CAISEGDEQYF
TRBD2	TRBV27	many	TRBJ2-5	TGTGCCAGCAGTGGGATTGGGACTAGCGACCAAGAGACCCAGTACTTC	CASSGIGTSDQETQYF
NA	TRBV19	many	TRBJ1-1	TGTGCCAGTAGCTCGGCGTACACTGAAGCTTTCTTT	CASSSAYTEAFF
TRBD1	TRBV19	many	TRBJ1-2	TGTGCCAGTAGTAGGGACAGGAAGACAGCCCGAAACTATGGCTACACCTTC	CASSRDRKTARNYGYTF
NA	TRBV19	many	TRBJ2-7	TGTGCCAGTAGTGGGGGCGTTGGCGTACTTTCCTACGAGCAGTACTTC	CASSGGVGVLSYEQYF
NA	TRBV2	NA	TRBJ2-7	TGTGCCACCACTCCTAGATTGGGCTCTTGGGGGGAGCAGTACTTC	CATTPRLGSWGEQYF
NA	TRBV11-2	NA	TRBJ2-7	TGTGCCAGCAGCTTAGATCGGGGTTGGCGGAACGAGCAGTACTTC	CASSLDRGWRNEQYF
NA	TRBV27	many	TRBJ1-5	TGTGCCGTGGGGAGGGGGAATCGAGCTAGCAATCAGCCCCAGCATTTT	CAVGRGNRASNQPQHF
NA	TRBV2	many	TRBJ2-7	TGTGCCAGCAGTGAAGCGCTTCAGGGAAGCTACGAGCAGTACTTC	CASSEALQGSYEQYF
NA	TRBV5-6	few	TRBJ2-7	TGTGCCAGCAGCATCAGAGAGTACGAGCAGTACTTC	CASSIREYEQYF
TRBD1	TRBV6-2/TRBV6-3	NA	TRBJ1-5	TGTGCCAGCAGTTACCCGAGGACAGGGGATCAGCCCCAGCATTTT	CASSYPRTGDQPQHF
NA	TRBV19	many	TRBJ2-5	TGTGCCAGTACAGGGACCGAGGGGTACCAAGAGACCCAGTACTTC	CASTGTEGYQETQYF
NA	TRBV18	many	TRBJ1-1	TGTGCCAGCAGCCCGGGTGGTGAAGCTTTCTTT	CASSPGGEAFF
NA	TRBV28	many	TRBJ2-2	TGTGCCAGCAAAGCTGGGGATCTGGCCGGGGAGCTGTTTTTT	CASKAGDLAGELFF
TRBD1	TRBV14	many	TRBJ2-5	TGTGCCAGCAGCCACGGGACAGTGAACCAAGAGACCCAGTACTTC	CASSHGTVNQETQYF
NA	TRBV3-1	few	TRBJ2-2	TGTGCCAGCAGCCAAGATCTTTCGCGTAACACCGGGGAGCTGTTTTTT	CASSQDLSRNTGELFF
NA	TRBV7-3	NA	TRBJ1-1	TGTGCCAGCAGCCCTTGGGGGGGGGCTGAAGCTTTCTTT	CASSPWGGAEAFF
NA	TRBV28	many	TRBJ1-5	TGTGCCAGCAGTTTGCAAGGGCCGAGTCAGCCCCAGCATTTT	CASSLQGPSQPQHF
NA	TRBV15	few	TRBJ2-7	TGTGCCACCAGTAGGGGTGGGGTGGCGGGCCCCTCCTACGAGCAGTACTTC	CATSRGGVAGPSYEQYF
NA	TRBV7-8	many	TRBJ1-1	TGTGCCAGCAGCTTGACAGGCAACCTGAACACTGAAGCTTTCTTT	CASSLTGNLNTEAFF
TRBD2	TRBV10-3	few	TRBJ2-2	TGTGCCATCAGCGGGACTAGCGGGAGTATGGAGCTGTTTTTT	CAISGTSGSMELFF
NA	TRBV10-3	many	TRBJ2-2	TGTGCCATCCGTGAGGGGGTAAGGAACACCGGGGAGCTGTTTTTT	CAIREGVRNTGELFF
NA	TRBV7-9	many	TRBJ1-5	TGTGCCAGCAGCTCCCCAGATAGCAATCAGCCCCAGCATTTT	CASSSPDSNQPQHF
NA	TRBV24-1	many	TRBJ1-1	TGTGCCACCAGGCACCCATTACCCCGGTCCCACAGGGACACTGAAGCTTTCTTT	CATRHPLPRSHRDTEAFF
NA	TRBV7-2	many	TRBJ2-5	TGTGCCAGCAGCTTGCGGGACAGACAAGAGACCCAGTACTTC	CASSLRDRQETQYF
NA	TRBV3-1	many	TRBJ2-4	TGTGCCAGCAGCCAACGCACGTTTGGGGGAGCCAAAAACATTCAGTACTTC	CASSQRTFGGAKNIQYF
TRBD2	TRBV6-2/TRBV6-3	many	TRBJ2-7	TGTGCCAGCAGTTACGAGACTAGCGGGTCTCCTTCCTACGAGCAGTACTTC	CASSYETSGSPSYEQYF
TRBD2	TRBV7-8	many	TRBJ2-7	TGTGCCAGCAGCTTAGTACAGCGGGGCGAGCAGTACTTC	CASSLVQRGEQYF
NA	TRBV6-2/TRBV6-3	many	TRBJ1-5	TGTGCCAGCAGCTGGGACCCAAATCAGCCCCGGCATTTT	CASSWDPNQPRHF
NA	TRBV29-1	few	TRBJ2-7	TGCAGCGTGGGGGACATCCCCTCCTACGAGCAGTACTTC	CSVGDIPSYEQYF
TRBD1	TRBV15	NA	TRBJ1-1	TGTGCCACCAGCCTGACAGGGCATCTGCGGGCTTTCTTT	CATSLTGHLRAFF
TRBD1	TRBV12-3/TRBV12-4	few	TRBJ2-7	TGTGCCAGCAGCCGGGGACAGGCTCACTCCTACGAGCAGTACTTC	CASSRGQAHSYEQYF
NA	TRBV4-2	many	TRBJ1-1	TGTGCCAGCAGCCATCAATTTGTGGGTGAGATTGGAGCTTTCTTT	CASSHQFVGEIGAFF
NA	TRBV19	many	TRBJ1-2	TGTGCCAGTAGTATAGAAGACGGAGTCTATGGCTACACCTTC	CASSIEDGVYGYTF
TRBD1	TRBV7-2	many	TRBJ2-7	TGTGCCAGCTTAGACAGGGGTTCCTACGAGCAGTACTTC	CASLDRGSYEQYF
NA	TRBV29-1	many	TRBJ2-5	TGCAGCGTTGTACAGGTCAGGGAAGAGACCCAGTACTTC	CSVVQVREETQYF
TRBD2	TRBV10-3	many	TRBJ2-7	TGTGCCATCAGGGAAGCGGGAGTCCTCTCCGAGCAGTACTTC	CAIREAGVLSEQYF